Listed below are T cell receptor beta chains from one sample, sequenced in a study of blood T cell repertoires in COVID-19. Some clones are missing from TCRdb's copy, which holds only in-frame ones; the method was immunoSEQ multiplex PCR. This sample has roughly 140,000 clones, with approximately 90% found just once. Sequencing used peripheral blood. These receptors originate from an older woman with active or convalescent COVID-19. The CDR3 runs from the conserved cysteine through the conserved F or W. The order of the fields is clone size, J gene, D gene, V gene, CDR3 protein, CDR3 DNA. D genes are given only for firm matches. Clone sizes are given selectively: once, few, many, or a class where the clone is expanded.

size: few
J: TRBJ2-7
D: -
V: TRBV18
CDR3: CASSRHRDGEQYF
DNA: TGTGCCAGCTCAAGACACAGGGATGGCGAGCAGTACTTC

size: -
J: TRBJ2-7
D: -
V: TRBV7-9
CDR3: CASSSPGYEQYF
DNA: TGTGCCAGCAGCTCCCCGGGATACGAGCAGTACTTC

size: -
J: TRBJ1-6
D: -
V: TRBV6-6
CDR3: CASGSPNNSPLHF
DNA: TGTGCCAGCGGGAGCCCCAATAATTCACCCCTCCACTTT

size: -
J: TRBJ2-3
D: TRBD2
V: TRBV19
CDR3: CASSIGGTSGSTDTQYF
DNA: TGTGCCAGTAGTATAGGTGGGACTAGCGGGTCTACAGATACGCAGTATTTT

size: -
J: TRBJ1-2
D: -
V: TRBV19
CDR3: CASIMAGQVYGYTF
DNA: TGTGCCAGCATAATGGCGGGGCAGGTCTATGGCTACACCTTC

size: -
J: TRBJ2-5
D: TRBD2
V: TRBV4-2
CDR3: CASSQGTSGTKETQYF
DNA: TGTGCCAGCAGCCAAGGTACTAGCGGGACCAAAGAGACCCAGTACTTC

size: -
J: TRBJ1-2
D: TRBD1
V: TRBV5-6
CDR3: CASSSNRGVDGYTF
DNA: TGTGCCAGCAGCTCAAACAGGGGTGTGGATGGCTACACCTTC

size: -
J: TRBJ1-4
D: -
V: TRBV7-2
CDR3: CASSLATGTSNEKLFF
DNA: TGTGCCAGCAGCTTAGCCACCGGGACATCCAATGAAAAACTGTTTTTT

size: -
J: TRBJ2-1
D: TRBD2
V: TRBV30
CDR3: CAWRASGGASYNEQFF
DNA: TGTGCCTGGAGGGCTAGCGGGGGAGCCTCCTACAATGAGCAGTTCTTC

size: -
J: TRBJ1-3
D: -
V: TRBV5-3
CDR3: CARSLSYWGLSGNTIYF
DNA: TGTGCCAGAAGCTTGTCTTATTGGGGACTCTCTGGAAACACCATATATTTT

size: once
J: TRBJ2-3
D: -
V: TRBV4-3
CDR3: CASSQMTGTSTDTQYF
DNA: TGCGCCAGCAGCCAAATGACAGGGACTAGCACAGATACGCAGTATTTT

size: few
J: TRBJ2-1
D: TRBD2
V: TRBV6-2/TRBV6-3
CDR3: CASSPLVAGGTNEQFF
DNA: TGTGCCAGCAGTCCCCTGGTTGCGGGGGGGACCAATGAGCAGTTCTTC

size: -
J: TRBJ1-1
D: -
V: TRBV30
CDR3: CAGEDRPTEAFF
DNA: TGTGCCGGGGAGGACAGACCCACTGAAGCTTTCTTT

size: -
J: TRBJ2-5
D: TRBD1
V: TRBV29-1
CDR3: CSVEAGDRGREETQYF
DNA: TGCAGCGTTGAAGCCGGGGACAGGGGGCGAGAAGAGACCCAGTACTTC

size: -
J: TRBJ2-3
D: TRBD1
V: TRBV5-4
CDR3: CASSFNPGTASTDTQYF
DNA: TGTGCCAGCAGCTTTAATCCCGGGACAGCTAGCACAGATACGCAGTATTTT

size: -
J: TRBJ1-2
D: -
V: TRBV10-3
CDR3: CAISGPGAEYGYTF
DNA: TGTGCCATCAGTGGGCCGGGTGCGGAATATGGCTACACCTTC

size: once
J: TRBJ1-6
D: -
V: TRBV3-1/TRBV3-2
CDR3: CASSPIHGVSNSPLHF
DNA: TGTGCCAGCAGCCCAATCCACGGGGTCAGCAATTCACCCCTCCACTTT

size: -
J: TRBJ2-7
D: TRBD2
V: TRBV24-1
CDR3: CATKRGRNYEQYF
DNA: TGTGCCACCAAGCGGGGGAGAAACTACGAGCAGTACTTC

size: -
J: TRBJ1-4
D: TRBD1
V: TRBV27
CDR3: CASSSSGQGFEKLFF
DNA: TGTGCCAGCAGTTCCTCGGGACAGGGGTTTGAAAAACTGTTTTTT

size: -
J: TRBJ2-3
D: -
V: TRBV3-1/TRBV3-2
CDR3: CASSRGSTDTQYF
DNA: TGTGCCAGCAGCAGAGGGAGCACAGATACGCAGTATTTT

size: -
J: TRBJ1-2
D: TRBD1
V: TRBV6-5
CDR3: CASSYGTEDYGYTF
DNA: TGTGCCAGCAGTTACGGGACAGAAGACTATGGCTACACCTTC

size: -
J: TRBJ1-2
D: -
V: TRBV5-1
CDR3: CASSDDPAGVLGYTF
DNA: TGCGCCAGCAGCGATGACCCAGCGGGGGTTTTAGGCTACACCTTC

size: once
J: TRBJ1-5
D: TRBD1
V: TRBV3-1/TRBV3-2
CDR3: CASSRQGAQPQHF
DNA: TGTGCCAGCAGCCGACAGGGGGCTCAGCCCCAGCATTTT

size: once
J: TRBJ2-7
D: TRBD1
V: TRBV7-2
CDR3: CASSLYGQGYSEQYF
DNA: TGTGCCAGCAGCTTATACGGACAGGGGTACAGCGAGCAGTACTTC

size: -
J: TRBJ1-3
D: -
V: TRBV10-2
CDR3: CASSIQGPGNTIYF
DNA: TGCGCCAGCAGTATCCAGGGGCCTGGAAACACCATATATTTT

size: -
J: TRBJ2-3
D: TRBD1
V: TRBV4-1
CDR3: CASSPLGQELTDTQYF
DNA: TGCGCCAGCAGCCCCTTGGGACAGGAGCTCACAGATACGCAGTATTTT

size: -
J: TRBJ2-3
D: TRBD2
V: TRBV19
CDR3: CASSYGLAGGLTDTQYF
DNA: TGTGCCAGTAGCTACGGACTAGCGGGGGGACTCACAGATACGCAGTATTTT

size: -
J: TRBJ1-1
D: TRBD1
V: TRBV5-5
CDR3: CASSLAFGQGNTEAFF
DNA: TGTGCCAGCAGCTTGGCCTTCGGACAGGGCAACACTGAAGCTTTCTTT

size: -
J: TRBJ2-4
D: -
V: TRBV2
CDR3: CASSAPVKNIQYF
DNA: TGTGCCAGCAGTGCCCCAGTAAAAAACATTCAGTACTTC

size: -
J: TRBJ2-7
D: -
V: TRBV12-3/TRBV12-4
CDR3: CASSYGLSYEQYF
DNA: TGTGCCAGCAGTTATGGACTTTCCTACGAGCAGTACTTC

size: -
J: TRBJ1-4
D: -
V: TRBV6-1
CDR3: CASSEQGGRGEKLFF
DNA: TGTGCCAGCAGTGAGCAGGGTGGTCGAGGTGAAAAACTGTTTTTT

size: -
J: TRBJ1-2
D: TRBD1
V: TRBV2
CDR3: CASSNRQGQYGYTF
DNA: TGTGCCAGCAGCAATCGACAGGGGCAGTATGGCTACACCTTC

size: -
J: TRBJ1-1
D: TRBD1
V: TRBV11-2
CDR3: CASSLGTGTGTEAFF
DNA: TGTGCCAGCAGCTTAGGTACCGGGACAGGGACTGAAGCTTTCTTT

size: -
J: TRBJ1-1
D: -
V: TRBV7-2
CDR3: CASSLSGGMNTEAFF
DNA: TGTGCCAGCAGCTTATCAGGAGGAATGAACACTGAAGCTTTCTTT

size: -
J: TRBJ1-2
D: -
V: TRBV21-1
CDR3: CASSIPGQGCYGYTF
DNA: TGTGCCAGCAGCATTCCGGGACAGGGGTGCTATGGCTACACCTTC

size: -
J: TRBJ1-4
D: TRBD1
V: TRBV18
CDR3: CASSPPGQASTNEKLFF
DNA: TGTGCCAGCTCACCACCAGGACAGGCGTCAACTAATGAAAAACTGTTTTTT

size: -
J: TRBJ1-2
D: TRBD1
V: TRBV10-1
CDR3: CASSDRQGSYGYTF
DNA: TGCGCCAGCAGTGACAGACAGGGTAGTTATGGCTACACCTTC

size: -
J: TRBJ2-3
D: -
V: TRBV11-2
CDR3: CASSLDNERGMWSDTQYF
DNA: TGTGCCAGCAGCTTAGATAACGAACGCGGGATGTGGTCAGATACGCAGTATTTT

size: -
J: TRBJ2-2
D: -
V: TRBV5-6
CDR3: CASSFRYSTGELFF
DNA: TGTGCCAGCAGCTTCAGGTACTCGACCGGGGAGCTGTTTTTT

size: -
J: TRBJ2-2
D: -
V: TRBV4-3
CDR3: CASSQGAHTGELFF
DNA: TGCGCCAGCAGCCAAGGAGCCCACACCGGGGAGCTGTTTTTT

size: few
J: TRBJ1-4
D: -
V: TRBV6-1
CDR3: CASGQGEKLFF
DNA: TGTGCCAGCGGGCAGGGTGAAAAACTGTTTTTT

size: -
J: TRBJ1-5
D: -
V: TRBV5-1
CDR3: CASRRTENQPQHF
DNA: TGCGCCAGCCGCCGGACTGAGAATCAGCCCCAGCATTTT

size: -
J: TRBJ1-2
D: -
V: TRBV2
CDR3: CASRWEVAGYTF
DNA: TGTGCCAGCAGGTGGGAGGTGGCGGGCTACACCTTC

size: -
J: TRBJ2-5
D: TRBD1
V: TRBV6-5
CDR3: CASSYLPGGADETQYF
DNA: TGTGCCAGCAGTTACCTCCCAGGGGGCGCGGATGAGACCCAGTACTTC

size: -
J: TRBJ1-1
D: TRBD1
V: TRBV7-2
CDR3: CASSRGQGGTEAFF
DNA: TGTGCCAGCAGCCGGGGACAGGGGGGCACTGAAGCTTTCTTT

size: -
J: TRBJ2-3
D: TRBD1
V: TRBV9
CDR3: CASSVGLGQGGDTQYF
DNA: TGTGCCAGCAGCGTAGGGTTGGGACAGGGGGGGGATACGCAGTATTTT